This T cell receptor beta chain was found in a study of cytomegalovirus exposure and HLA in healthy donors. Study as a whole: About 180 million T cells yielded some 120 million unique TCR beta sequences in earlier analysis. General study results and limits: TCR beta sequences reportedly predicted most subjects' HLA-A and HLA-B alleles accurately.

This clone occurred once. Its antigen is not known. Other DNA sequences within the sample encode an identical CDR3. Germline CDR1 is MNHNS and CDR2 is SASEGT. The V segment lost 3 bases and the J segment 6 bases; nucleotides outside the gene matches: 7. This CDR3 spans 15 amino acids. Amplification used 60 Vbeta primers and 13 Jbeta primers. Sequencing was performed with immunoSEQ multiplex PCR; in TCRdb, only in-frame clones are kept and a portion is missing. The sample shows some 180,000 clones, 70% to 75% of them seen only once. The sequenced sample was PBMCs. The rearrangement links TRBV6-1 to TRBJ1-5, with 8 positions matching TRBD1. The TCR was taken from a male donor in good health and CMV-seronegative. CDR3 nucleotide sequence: TGTGCCAGCAGTGAGTCAGGGGGCGCGGGTCAGCCCCAGCATTTT. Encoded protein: CASSESGGAGQPQHF.